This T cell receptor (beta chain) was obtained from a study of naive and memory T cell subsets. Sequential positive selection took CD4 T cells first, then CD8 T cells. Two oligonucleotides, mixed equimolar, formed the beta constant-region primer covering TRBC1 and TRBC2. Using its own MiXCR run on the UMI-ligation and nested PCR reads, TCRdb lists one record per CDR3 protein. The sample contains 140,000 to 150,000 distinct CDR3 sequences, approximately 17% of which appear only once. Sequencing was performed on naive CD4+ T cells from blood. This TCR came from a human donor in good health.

The CDR3 here is CASSEHGKYEQYF. The CDR3 bases are TGTGCCAGCAGTGAACATGGGAAATACGAGCAGTACTTC. This chain uses TRBV6-1 with TRBJ2-7, with D unclear. V dropped 2 bases and J dropped 4 bases, with 9 bases sitting between them. Germline V gives CDR1 MNHNS, CDR2 SASEGT. The CDR3 extends over 13 amino acids.